The 23 T cell receptor beta chains below all came from one sample that was sequenced in a study of shared clonotypes between healthy human individuals. The method was immunoSEQ multiplex PCR; TCRdb's version includes in-frame clones alone and lacks a portion of them. The sample lists about 1 million clones, about 77% occurring once. Input material: memory CD4+ T cells sorted from blood. Subset specified: CD45RA-negative fraction. The source is a man between 18 and 29 years old in good health.

Comments on this clone: Other nucleotide sequences from this sample produce the same CDR3. The gene calls are TRBV19 and TRBJ2-1; TRBD1 aligns across 7 bases. Losses at the gene ends were 7 bases for V and 1 base for J; bases not matched to a gene: 7. The CDR3 extends over 15 amino acids. Germline CDR1 LNHDA, CDR2 SQIVND (reference sequence). CDR3 protein: CASTPTGVSYNEQFF. The CDR3 region has the DNA TGTGCCAGTACCCCAACAGGGGTTTCCTACAATGAGCAGTTCTTC. The variable domain in full, completed from reference TRBV19 and TRBJ2-1, reads DGGITQSPKYLFRKEGQNVTLSCEQNLNHDAMYWYRQDPGQGLRLIYYSQIVNDFQKGDIAEGYSVSREKKESFPLTVTSAQKNPTAFYLCASTPTGVSYNEQFFGPGTRLTVL.

The V call is TRBV2, the J call TRBJ2-1; D possibly corresponds to TRBD2 (6 bases). The V end was cut by 8 bases, the J end by 8 bases, with 22 bases between. The CDR3 totals 15 residues. Germline CDR1 is SNHLY and CDR2 is FYNNEI. CDR3 in amino acids: CASGIRSSVRDEQFF. CDR3 in DNA: TGTGCCAGCGGGATTAGGTCTAGCGTGAGGGATGAGCAGTTCTTC.

This clone came up a few times. The chain is built from TRBV19 and TRBJ1-4; D is uncertain. Germline CDR1 reads LNHDA; CDR2 reads SQIVND (reference sequence). The CDR3 covers 16 residues. The V end lost 4 bases, the J end lost 6 bases, and 18 bases lay between the germline ends. The CDR3 coding sequence is TGTGCCAGTAGTAATATGTGGGGAGTACAACATGAAAAACTGTTTTTT. The encoded protein is CASSNMWGVQHEKLFF.

A remark on this clone: The sample carries other DNA sequences with the same CDR3. CDR3 nucleotides: TGTGCCAGCAGTTACGGTGGGGCGAGCAATCAGCCCCAGCATTTT. It is translated as CASSYGGASNQPQHF. The chain links TRBV6-6 to TRBJ1-5, with D possibly matching TRBD1 (5 bases). The CDR3 covers 15 residues. In germline, CDR1 is MNHNY, CDR2 SVGAGI (reference sequence). With 2 bases removed from V and 1 base from J, the gap between germline ends came to 9 bases.

The chain has TRBV30 and TRBJ2-1, with TRBD2 identical over 8 bases. Germline V gene data show CDR1 as GTSNPN and CDR2 as SVGIG (reference sequence). This CDR3 region has 15 residues. V was clipped by 0 bases and J by 2 bases; unmatched bases: 3. CDR3 sequence: CAWSVGGAPYNEQFF. DNA of the CDR3: TGTGCCTGGAGTGTCGGGGGGGCGCCCTACAATGAGCAGTTCTTC.

V usage is TRBV7-2 and J usage is TRBJ2-3, with 9 bases identical to TRBD2. The junction had 9 bases not matched to a gene; V was cut back by 4 bases and J by 1 base. The germline V gene encodes CDR1 SGHTA and CDR2 FQGNSA. This CDR3 contains 17 residues. CDR3 sequence reads: CASSSGPSGKRTDTQYF. The CDR3 region has the DNA TGTGCCAGCAGCTCTGGCCCTAGCGGGAAGCGCACAGATACGCAGTATTTT.

This sequence joins TRBV2 and TRBJ1-2; D not resolved. Germline V lookup: CDR1 SNHLY, CDR2 FYNNEI. V was pared by 8 bases and J by 9 bases, with 19 bases between. The length of the CDR3 is 13 residues. In DNA, the CDR3 is TGTGCCAGCCGAGGAGAAGTCACTTTGAGCTACACCTTC. Protein product: CASRGEVTLSYTF.

The chain carries TRBV11-1 and TRBJ1-2; 7 nucleotides align to TRBD1. Germline CDR1 reads SGHAT; CDR2 reads FQDESV (reference sequence). The CDR3 has 13 amino acids. V lost 1 base, J lost 8 bases, and 4 bases stayed unmatched. CDR3 amino acids: CASSLGQGGGYTF. In DNA form, the CDR3 reads TGTGCCAGCAGCTTAGGACAGGGAGGAGGCTACACCTTC.

This chain connects TRBV5-8 to TRBJ1-6; tentatively, D is TRBD1 (5 bases). Germline assignment: CDR1 SGHTS and CDR2 YDEGEE. The CDR3 runs 15 residues. V dropped 0 bases and J dropped 10 bases, with 14 bases sitting between them. The CDR3 reads CASSLVYGGKSPLHF. DNA of the CDR3: TGTGCCAGCAGCTTGGTTTACGGGGGGAAGTCACCCCTCCACTTT.

This chain connects TRBV30 to TRBJ2-5; possibly TRBD2 for D (5 bases). V shed 4 bases and J shed 5 bases, with 11 bases lying between them. Germline CDR1 and CDR2: GTSNPN and SVGIG (reference sequence). This CDR3 has 12 amino acids. The CDR3 coding sequence is TGTGCCTGGATACCTAGCAGGGAGACCCAGTACTTC. Translated, it gives CAWIPSRETQYF.

The chain carries TRBV14 and TRBJ2-7; the D gene is possibly TRBD1 (6 bases). Trimming shortened V by 8 bases and J by 0 bases, and 11 bases separated the two germline ends. The CDR3 loop spans 13 amino acids. Germline V gene sequence: CDR1 SGHDN, CDR2 FVKESK. DNA for the CDR3: TGTGCCAGCCGGTTACAGGGCTCCTACGAGCAGTACTTC. It specifies CASRLQGSYEQYF.

This clone was counted a few times. In nucleotides, the CDR3 is TGTGCCAGCAGCTTTCCCTCCTATGGCTACACCTTC. Translating it yields CASSFPSYGYTF. The chain uses TRBV7-9 and TRBJ1-2; unclear D gene. Per the germline V gene, CDR1 is SEHNR and CDR2 is FQNEAQ (reference sequence). Trimming removed 3 bases from V and 4 bases from J, with 6 bases in between. There are 12 residues in the CDR3.

This sequence joins TRBV9 and TRBJ1-5, with TRBD1 matching 9 bases. V lost 5 bases and J lost 5; bases outside the gene matches: 17. The CDR3 sequence is 18 residues long. The germline V gene encodes CDR1 SGDLS and CDR2 YYNGEE. CDR3 sequence reads: CASSVRDRVVDEDQPQHF. CDR3 nucleotides: TGTGCCAGCAGTGTCCGGGACAGGGTCGTTGATGAGGATCAGCCCCAGCATTTT.

J is TRBJ1-1 and V is TRBV7-2; TRBD1 is a possible D gene (5 bases). The CDR3 consists of 15 residues. Germline-derived CDR1 and CDR2 are SGHTA and FQGNSA. The V gene lost 1 base and the J gene lost 4 bases, with 13 bases spanning the gap. The CDR3 coding sequence is TGTGCCAGCAGCTTAGTTGGGGGAATGGGCACTGAAGCTTTCTTT. Encoded protein: CASSLVGGMGTEAFF.

V gene TRBV7-9 combines with J gene TRBJ2-7, with 8 bases aligning to TRBD1. Germline trimming cut 3 bases from V and 2 bases from J; bases unmatched to any gene: 18. The germline V gene has CDR1 SEHNR and CDR2 FQNEAQ (reference sequence). The CDR3 length is 19 residues. The CDR3 DNA sequence: TGTGCCAGCAGCTTTCTCGGACAGGGCCCATCGCCCAAGACCTACGAGCAGTACTTC. As protein: CASSFLGQGPSPKTYEQYF.

The rearrangement uses TRBV10-2 and TRBJ2-5; a weak D match, TRBD2 (5 bases). This CDR3 is built from 15 residues. Trimming shortened V by 7 bases and J by 4 bases, and 19 bases separated the two germline ends. Germline assignment: CDR1 WSHSY and CDR2 SAAADI. CDR3 DNA sequence: TGCGCCAGCATTTGGAGGACTCTTAAGCGAGAGACCCAGTACTTC. It is translated as CASIWRTLKRETQYF.

The V and J genes are TRBV7-3 and TRBJ2-1, with D tentatively TRBD2 (7 bases). This CDR3 is built from 15 residues. Trimming pared 3 bases from V and 6 bases from J, leaving 15 bases between. Germline V lookup: CDR1 SGHTA, CDR2 FQGTGA. CDR3: CASSFGGRAGNEQFF. The CDR3 bases are TGTGCCAGCAGCTTCGGGGGGCGTGCGGGCAATGAGCAGTTCTTC.

This chain uses TRBV20-1 with TRBJ2-7, with TRBD1 as a possible D gene (6 bases). The CDR3 sequence is 11 residues long. In germline, CDR1 is DFQATT, CDR2 SNEGSKA (reference sequence). The V end lost 6 bases, the J end lost 7 bases, and 13 bases lay between the germline ends. CDR3 nucleotide sequence: TGCAGTGCCCATCAGGGGCCTGAGCAGTACTTC. This sequence encodes CSAHQGPEQYF.

This clone appeared a few times. The chain couples TRBV2 to TRBJ1-1, with D maybe TRBD1 (5 bases). The V gene lost 0 bases and the J gene lost 9 bases, with 14 bases spanning the gap. The CDR3 loop spans 14 amino acids. CDR1 and CDR2 (germline): SNHLY, FYNNEI. The CDR3 protein is CASSEAGPGHKAFF. CDR3 bases: TGTGCCAGCAGTGAAGCGGGGCCAGGACACAAAGCTTTCTTT.

There are a few counts of this clone. V and J are TRBV5-4 and TRBJ1-4; maybe TRBD1 (5 bases). With 4 bases removed from V and 4 bases from J, the gap between germline ends came to 14 bases. CDR1 is SGHNT, CDR2 YYREEE, per germline (reference sequence). CDR3 size: 15 residues. The CDR3 DNA is TGTGCCAGCAGCCCTTCGGCAGGGAATAATGAAAAACTGTTTTTT. The encoded protein is CASSPSAGNNEKLFF.

The chain uses TRBV30 and TRBJ2-5, with D perhaps TRBD1 (6 bases). The germline V and J ends were trimmed by 3 bases and 2 bases, with 16 bases remaining between them. Germline-derived CDR1 and CDR2 are GTSNPN and SVGIG (reference sequence). The CDR3 spans 15 residues. CDR3 DNA: TGTGCCTGGAGGAGGGGGATAGGAAATCAAGAGACCCAGTACTTC. Its translation is CAWRRGIGNQETQYF.

The rearrangement joins TRBV5-6 to TRBJ1-1; a possible D gene is TRBD1 (6 bases). The CDR3 totals 15 residues. V gave up 6 bases and J gave up 0 bases, with 15 bases separating them. From germline, CDR1 is SGHDT and CDR2 YYEEEE. The CDR3, as DNA: TGTGCCAGCATCAGGACAGACCTTATGAACACTGAAGCTTTCTTT. This codes for CASIRTDLMNTEAFF.

The chain carries TRBV11-3 and TRBJ2-3, with D unresolved. The V end lost 0 bases, the J end lost 4 bases, and 8 bases lay between the germline ends. The germline V gene has CDR1 SGHNT and CDR2 YENEEA. The CDR3 has 14 amino acids. In nucleotides, the CDR3 is TGTGCCAGCAGCTTAGATGGGTCATCAGATACGCAGTATTTT. Translating it yields CASSLDGSSDTQYF. Full variable domain (remainder filled in from reference TRBV11-3 and TRBJ2-3): EAGVVQSPRYKIIEKKQPVAFWCNPISGHNTLYWYLQNLGQGPELLIRYENEEAVDDSQLPKDRFSAERLKGVDSTLKIQPAELGDSAVYLCASSLDGSSDTQYFGPGTRLTVL.